This T cell receptor (beta chain) appears in the sequencing data of a study of T cell repertoires in cytomegalovirus infection. Study summary: The study used recently identified HLA-C-restricted and well-studied HLA-B-restricted CMV epitopes. The study, taken as a whole, reports: Cumulative public TCR beta family frequency identified carriers of CMV plus the relevant HLA. CMV-specific HLA-C-restricted TCR beta clonotypes dominated the ex vivo response.

This clonotype was observed a handful of times. No antigen is known for it. Germline V gene lookup returns CDR1 LGHNA and CDR2 YSLEER. This CDR3 contains 18 residues. V shed 1 base, J shed 6 bases, and the junction held 14 bases outside the gene matches. TCRdb used MiXCR to reprocess the reads, holding one entry per CDR3 protein. The table shows about 920,000 distinct CDR3 sequences, with under 40% occurring only once. Sequenced material: cultured CD8+ T cells from PBMCs, taken from culture after CMV antigen stimulation. The sequence was obtained from a human donor in good health (CMV status not recorded). Some clones in this sample may be carry-over from other donors' samples. The chain employs TRBV4-3 and TRBJ2-2; 7 bases agree with TRBD2. The CDR3 DNA reads TGCGCCAGCAGCCAAGGGATTGGGGGGGGATTTCTCTCCGGGGAGCTGTTTTTT. Translation gives CASSQGIGGGFLSGELFF.